This entry lists 3 T cell receptor beta chains sequenced from one sample in a study of blood T cell repertoires in COVID-19. The repertoire was sequenced with immunoSEQ multiplex PCR; TCRdb's copy has only in-frame clones and lacks some. Found here are fewer than 75,000 clones, approximately 91% of them singletons; the top ten hold roughly 4%. Sequencing used peripheral blood. The receptor source for this set is a man in his 70s with acute or convalescent COVID-19.

V and J are TRBV28 and TRBJ2-2; D unclear. The CDR3 is 12 residues long. The germline V gene encodes CDR1 MDHEN and CDR2 SYDVKM. V gave up 5 bases and J gave up 1 base, with 2 bases separating them. The CDR3: CASSLNTGELFF. In nucleotides, the CDR3 is TGTGCCAGCAGTCTGAACACCGGGGAGCTGTTTTTT.

This clone was detected only once. The rearrangement links TRBV19 to TRBJ2-2; D might be TRBD1 (6 bases). Looked up from germline, CDR1 is LNHDA and CDR2 is SQIVND (reference sequence). The length of the CDR3 is 22 residues. V shed 4 bases and J shed 0 bases, with 30 bases lying between them. CDR3 sequence reads: CASSKGLGKQGPIQTNTGELFF. The CDR3 bases are TGTGCCAGTAGTAAGGGATTGGGTAAACAGGGCCCTATCCAGACGAACACCGGGGAGCTGTTTTTT.

The chain joins TRBV18 to TRBJ2-7; D is undetermined. The germline V gene has CDR1 KGHSH and CDR2 LQKENI. The ends were cut back, 4 bases at V and 5 bases at J, with 18 bases in the middle. There are 15 residues in the CDR3. Here the CDR3 reads CASSLEIQSIDEQYF. DNA for the CDR3: TGTGCCAGCTCACTTGAGATACAGAGTATCGACGAGCAGTACTTC.